This T cell receptor (beta chain) was recovered during a study of response to subunit inactivated influenza vaccine (dated by TCRdb to the late 2010s). Describing the broader study: Deep quantitative T cell receptor repertoire profiling was used in the study to track responses to a trivalent subunit inactivated influenza vaccine.

In the case of this clonotype: Its specific antigen is unknown. Base-call qualities are not available, and no considerably larger clone is one nucleotide away.

The library was generated by RT-PCR. Sequencing was carried out with an Illumina HiSeq 2500. In-frame beta chains were kept once TCRdb had trimmed the public reads at Q25 with fastp and called clones with MiXCR. Rows are unified per CDR3 protein, each entry keeping the most common DNA and genes. Recorded for this sample are about 240,000 distinct CDR3 sequences; 12% of them occurred a single time. Together, the top ten hold less than 8.5% of the sample. The study at large found these results: The authors suggested that each seasonal influenza vaccination may recruit only a limited number of new T cells.

Taken from the germline V gene, the CDR1 and CDR2 loops are SGHVS and FQNEAQ. The CDR3 has 16 amino acids, counting the end cysteine and phenylalanine. The only DNA kept is the CDR3, 48 bases in frame from the first base. The germline V and J ends show losses of 8 bases and 2 bases respectively, and no gene match explains 15 bases of the junction. The sequencing used non-naive T cells sorted from PBMCs, collected roughly 2 weeks before vaccination. Sample cell subset or site, as interpreted from the label and publication: memory T cell fraction. This TCR derives from a man aged 50 to 59 who received an inactivated influenza vaccine. Donor details come from another sample of the same person, matched by shared clones. The chain is made from TRBV7-8 and TRBJ2-7; TRBD2 lines up with 7 middle nucleotides. The DNA reads as follows: TGTGCCAGCTCGGTGAGGCGCGCGGGGGTAGCCTACGAGCAGTACTTC. It specifies CASSVRRAGVAYEQYF. The full variable domain, with segments outside the CDR3 supplied by the reference TRBV7-8 and TRBJ2-7 proteins, appears as GAGVSQSPRYKVAKRGQDVALRCDPISGHVSLFWYQQALGQGPEFLTYFQNEAQLDKSGLPSDRFFAERPEGSVSTLKIQRTQQEDSAVYLCASSVRRAGVAYEQYFGPGTRLTVT.